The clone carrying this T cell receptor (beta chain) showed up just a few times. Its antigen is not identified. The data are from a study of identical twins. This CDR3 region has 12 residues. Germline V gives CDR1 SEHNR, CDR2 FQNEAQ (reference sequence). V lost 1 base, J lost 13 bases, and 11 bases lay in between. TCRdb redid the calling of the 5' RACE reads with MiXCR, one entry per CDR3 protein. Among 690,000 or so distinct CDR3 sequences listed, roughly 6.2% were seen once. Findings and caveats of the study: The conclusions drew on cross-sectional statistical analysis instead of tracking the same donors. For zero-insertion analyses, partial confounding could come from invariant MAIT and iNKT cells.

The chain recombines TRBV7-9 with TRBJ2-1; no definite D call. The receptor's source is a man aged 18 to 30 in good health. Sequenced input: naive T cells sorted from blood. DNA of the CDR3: TGTGCCAGCAGCTTAGGGACCGACGTTCAGTTCTTC. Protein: CASSLGTDVQFF. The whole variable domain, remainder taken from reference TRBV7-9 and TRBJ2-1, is DTGVSQNPRHKITKRGQNVTFRCDPISEHNRLYWYRQTLGQGPEFLTYFQNEAQLEKSRLLSDRFSAERPKGSFSTLEIQRTEQGDSAMYLCASSLGTDVQFFGPGTRLTVL.